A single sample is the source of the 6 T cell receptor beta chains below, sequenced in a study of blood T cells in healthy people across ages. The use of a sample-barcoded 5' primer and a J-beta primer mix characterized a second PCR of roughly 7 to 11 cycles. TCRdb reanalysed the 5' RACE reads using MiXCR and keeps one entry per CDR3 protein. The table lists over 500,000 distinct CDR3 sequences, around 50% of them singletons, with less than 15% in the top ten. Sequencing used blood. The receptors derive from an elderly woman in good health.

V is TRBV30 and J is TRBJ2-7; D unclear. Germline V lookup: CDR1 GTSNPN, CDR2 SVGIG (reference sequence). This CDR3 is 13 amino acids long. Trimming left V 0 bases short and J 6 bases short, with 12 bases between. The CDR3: CAWSVLGLGEQYF. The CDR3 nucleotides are TGTGCCTGGAGTGTACTCGGGTTAGGCGAGCAGTACTTC. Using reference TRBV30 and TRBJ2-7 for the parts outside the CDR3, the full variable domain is SQTIHQWPATLVQPVGSPLSLECTVEGTSNPNLYWYRQAAGRGLQLLFYSVGIGQISSEVPQNLSASRPQDRQFILSSKKLLLSDSGFYLCAWSVLGLGEQYFGPGTRLTVT.

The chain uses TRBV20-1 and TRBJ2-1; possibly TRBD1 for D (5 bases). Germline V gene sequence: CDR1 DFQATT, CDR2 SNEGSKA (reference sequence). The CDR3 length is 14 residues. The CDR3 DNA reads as TGCAGCGCCCCACAGGTCCCAGCATACAATGAGCAGTTCTTC. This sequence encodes CSAPQVPAYNEQFF.

CDR3 nucleotide sequence: TGTGCCAGCAGCTTAACCGGGTTTGATGCCAAAAACATTCAGTACTTC. Encoded protein: CASSLTGFDAKNIQYF. The V gene is TRBV7-2, the J gene TRBJ2-4; D call uncertain. This CDR3 has 16 amino acids. The ends were cut back, 2 bases at V and 1 base at J, with 12 bases in the middle. The germline V gene encodes CDR1 SGHTA and CDR2 FQGNSA.

CDR3 sequence reads: CASSPTTGWTPGYTF. In DNA, the CDR3 is TGTGCCAGCAGCCCTACGACAGGGTGGACGCCGGGCTACACCTTC. V gene TRBV7-2 combines with J gene TRBJ1-2, with 7 bases matching TRBD1. The trim removed 5 bases at V and 8 bases at J, leaving 14 bases unmatched. The CDR3 totals 15 residues. Germline V CDR1 and CDR2: SGHTA, FQGNSA.

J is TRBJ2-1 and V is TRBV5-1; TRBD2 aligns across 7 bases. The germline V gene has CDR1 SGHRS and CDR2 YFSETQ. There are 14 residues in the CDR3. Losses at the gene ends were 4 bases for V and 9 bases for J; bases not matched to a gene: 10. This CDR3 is CASSPTGLPGEQFF. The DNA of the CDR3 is TGCGCCAGCAGCCCTACGGGACTACCGGGTGAGCAGTTCTTC.

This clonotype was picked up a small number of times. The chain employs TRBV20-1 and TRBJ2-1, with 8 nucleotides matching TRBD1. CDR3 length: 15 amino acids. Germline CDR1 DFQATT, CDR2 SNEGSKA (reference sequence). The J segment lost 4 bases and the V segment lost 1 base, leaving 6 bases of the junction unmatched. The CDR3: CSARGPRGLYNEQFF. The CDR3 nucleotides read TGCAGTGCTAGAGGGCCCAGGGGGCTATACAATGAGCAGTTCTTC.